This passage covers 20 T cell receptor beta chains from one sample sequenced in a study of vaccination effects on CD4 cells after COVID-19 (dated 2022 in TCRdb). These receptors' targets are unknown. The library was obtained by the immunoSEQ multiplex PCR assay. TCRdb retrieved this table from immuneACCESS and kept in-frame rearrangements only. Not all clones are present; in checked studies, unresolved V genes account for under half, and no reason is known for the remainder. This sample holds 29,000 or so clones; about 74% were observed only once. The ten largest account for 15% to 20% of the sample. In the ViraFEST assay, PBMC were stimulated with viral peptide pools, and antigen-specific CD4+ T cell clonotypes were then identified by expansion using TCR sequencing. After around 11 days of culture, CD4+ T cells were isolated with the EasySep CD4+ T cell isolation kit. Each participant received two doses of an mRNA SARS-CoV-2 vaccine, either BNT162b2 or mRNA-1273.

The sample was CD4+ T cells from PBMCs cultured with HCoV-OC43 spike peptides, taken after COVID-19 vaccination. This specimen's cell subset or site label, interpreted: HCoV-OC43 spike overlapping peptide pool stimulation. Every receptor here comes from a human donor who received a COVID-19 vaccine.

V usage is TRBV28 and J usage is TRBJ1-2; D call uncertain. The CDR3 is made up of 16 amino acids. CDR1 is MDHEN, CDR2 SYDVKM, per germline. The V end was cut by 5 bases, the J end by 0 bases, with 16 bases between. CDR3 amino acids: CASSPDPTDTNYGYTF. The DNA for the CDR3 is TGTGCCAGCAGTCCTGACCCGACGGATACTAACTATGGCTACACCTTC.

The chain recombines TRBV30 with TRBJ1-5, with D unclear. The CDR3 is made up of 15 amino acids. Germline values: CDR1 GTSNPN, CDR2 SVGIG (reference sequence). V was pared by 2 bases and J by 6 bases, with 17 bases between. CDR3 nucleotide sequence: TGTGCCTGGAGTTTCCGGACCGCTGATGCTCAGCCCCAGCATTTT. It specifies CAWSFRTADAQPQHF.

The chain has TRBV5-1 and TRBJ2-3; maybe TRBD1 (6 bases). Germline V lookup: CDR1 SGHRS, CDR2 YFSETQ. The CDR3 spans 14 residues. V was pared by 5 bases and J by 4 bases, with 14 bases between. CDR3 residues: CASRTGPTSDTQYF. The CDR3 DNA follows: TGCGCCAGCAGAACAGGGCCTACCTCAGATACGCAGTATTTT.

J is TRBJ2-1 and V is TRBV7-2, with D perhaps TRBD2 (5 bases). Trimming left V 3 bases short and J 4 bases short, with 10 bases between. The CDR3 contains 14 residues. Germline CDR1 reads SGHTA; CDR2 reads FQGNSA. The DNA for the CDR3 is TGTGCCAGCAGCTTTTTCGGGGAGTACAATGAGCAGTTCTTC. Translating it yields CASSFFGEYNEQFF.

The rearrangement joins TRBV9 to TRBJ1-4; D possibly corresponds to TRBD1 (5 bases). V gave up 4 bases and J gave up 3 bases, with 13 bases separating them. The CDR3 sequence is 15 residues long. Germline CDR1 is SGDLS and CDR2 is YYNGEE. The CDR3 DNA reads TGTGCCAGCAGCCCCCGGGACGCTTCTAATGAAAAACTGTTTTTT. Translating gives CASSPRDASNEKLFF.

This clone was observed a handful of times. This chain connects TRBV30 to TRBJ1-2, with a weak D call TRBD1 (5 bases). This CDR3 region has 12 residues. Germline V gene sequence: CDR1 GTSNPN, CDR2 SVGIG (reference sequence). V was shortened by 4 bases and J by 6 bases, with 12 bases between the two germline ends. The CDR3 sequence is CAWNRGVDGYTF. In DNA form, the CDR3 reads TGTGCCTGGAATCGGGGGGTAGATGGCTACACCTTC.

This clone has just one count. The rearrangement links TRBV5-1 to TRBJ2-5, with D maybe TRBD2 (7 bases). V lost 3 bases and J 1 base, leaving 10 bases between the germline ends. CDR1 and CDR2 (germline): SGHRS, YFSETQ. This CDR3 comprises 14 residues. The CDR3 reads CASSSGGPQETQYF. The CDR3 DNA reads TGCGCCAGCAGCTCGGGGGGCCCCCAAGAGACCCAGTACTTC. The whole variable domain, filled in from reference TRBV5-1 and TRBJ2-5, reads KAGVTQTPRYLIKTRGQQVTLSCSPISGHRSVSWYQQTPGQGLQFLFEYFSETQRNKGNFPGRFSGRQFSNSRSEMNVSTLELGDSALYLCASSSGGPQETQYFGPGTRLLVL.

V usage is TRBV12-2 and J usage is TRBJ1-2; the DNA was not used to check the table's D call, TRBD1. TRBV12-2 is classified as a pseudogene. The CDR3 is 16 amino acids. The CDR3 nucleotides read TGTGCAAGTCGCTCTACCCGGGACAGGGGGGCCTATGGCTACACCTTC. Protein product: CASRSTRDRGAYGYTF.

This clone was picked up one time. At one end, the junction sequence differs from germline, possibly due to a read error. The chain is built from TRBV5-1 and TRBJ2-3; D possibly corresponds to TRBD1 (6 bases). The germline V gene has CDR1 SGHRS and CDR2 YFSETQ. This CDR3 has 14 residues. The CDR3 protein is CASRLGQSSDTQYF. CDR3 nucleotide sequence: TGCGCCAGCAGATTGGGACAATCTTCCGATACGCAGTATTTT.

This rearrangement joins TRBV12-3 or TRBV12-4 to TRBJ2-3; D possibly corresponds to TRBD2 (5 bases). V shed 10 bases and J shed 3 bases, with 14 bases lying between them. The CDR3 contains 13 residues. This CDR3 is CATYRERTDTQYF. The CDR3 coding sequence is TGTGCCACCTACCGGGAACGGACAGATACGCAGTATTTT.

The rearrangement joins TRBV5-4 to TRBJ2-5; TRBD2 matches 8 bases. The CDR3 extends over 14 amino acids. The ends lost 1 base at V and 4 bases at J; junction bases unmatched: 3. From germline, CDR1 is SGHNT and CDR2 YYREEE (reference sequence). In nucleotides, the CDR3 is TGTGCCAGCAGCTTGCGGGGGGGCCCAGAGACCCAGTACTTC. It codes for CASSLRGGPETQYF. The full variable domain, completed using reference TRBV5-4 and TRBJ2-5, is ETGVTQSPTHLIKTRGQQVTLRCSSQSGHNTVSWYQQALGQGPQFIFQYYREEENGRGNFPPRFSGLQFPNYSSELNVNALELDDSALYLCASSLRGGPETQYFGPGTRLLVL.

This chain links TRBV5-1 with TRBJ1-5; 9 bases are shared with TRBD1. There are 16 residues in the CDR3. Germline-derived CDR1 and CDR2 are SGHRS and YFSETQ. Trimming removed 6 bases from V and 5 bases from J; junction bases left unmatched: 12. This chain's CDR3 is CASITGQGRYYQPQHF. DNA of the CDR3: TGCGCCAGCATAACGGGACAGGGTCGTTACTATCAGCCCCAGCATTTT.

This chain uses TRBV7-2 with TRBJ2-7, with TRBD2 identical over 10 bases. Germline V gene lookup returns CDR1 SGHTA and CDR2 FQGNSA. There are 15 residues in the CDR3. V lost 5 bases to trimming and J lost 0 bases; unmatched junction nucleotides: 4. The CDR3 DNA follows: TGTGCCAGCAGCCTCGTAGCGGGGGGCTCCTACGAGCAGTACTTC. The encoded protein is CASSLVAGGSYEQYF.

The genes are TRBV6-5 and TRBJ1-2; no reliable D call. CDR3 size: 11 residues. The V gene's germline CDR1 is MNHEY and CDR2 SVGAGI. The V gene lost 6 bases and the J gene lost 12 bases, with 14 bases spanning the gap. The CDR3 sequence: CASSDHSPHTF. In nucleotides, the CDR3 is TGTGCCAGCAGCGACCACTCCCCCCACACCTTC.

This clone came up once. The chain employs TRBV24-1 and TRBJ1-2; perhaps TRBD1 as D (5 bases). This CDR3 has 12 amino acids. Trimming took off 3 bases at V and 5 bases at J, with 6 bases between the two ends. Germline V gene lookup returns CDR1 KGHDR and CDR2 SFDVKD. CDR3 DNA: TGTGCCACCAGTGATCCAGGGTATGGCTACACCTTC. Its translation is CATSDPGYGYTF.

The chain employs TRBV5-1 and TRBJ2-2; D possibly uses TRBD1 or TRBD2 (6 bases each). The germline V gene has CDR1 SGHRS and CDR2 YFSETQ. This CDR3 comprises 15 residues. Trimming removed 4 bases from V and 6 bases from J, with 16 bases in between. The CDR3 loop is CASSPQNREAGELFF. The DNA of the CDR3 is TGCGCCAGCAGCCCACAAAACAGGGAGGCCGGGGAGCTGTTTTTT.

A single count supports this clone. J is TRBJ2-3 and V is TRBV5-1; TRBD2 matches at 12 bases. Unmatched junction bases numbered 3, after V lost 4 bases and J lost 3 bases. This CDR3 comprises 15 residues. CDR1 and CDR2 (germline): SGHRS, YFSETQ. This CDR3 is CASSQGTSGTDTQYF. CDR3 bases: TGCGCCAGCAGCCAAGGGACTAGCGGGACAGATACGCAGTATTTT.

The J gene is TRBJ1-5, the V gene TRBV4-2; no firm D call. The V and J ends lost 4 bases and 0 bases respectively, with 13 bases between them. This CDR3 has 16 residues. Germline V gene data show CDR1 as LGHNA and CDR2 as YNFKEQ. The CDR3 coding sequence is TGTGCCAGCAGCCCGACGACTCCTTATAGCAATCAGCCCCAGCATTTT. Its translation: CASSPTTPYSNQPQHF.

The chain combines TRBV5-1 with TRBJ2-1; possible D gene TRBD1, 5 bases. V was cut by 0 bases and J by 2 bases, with 9 bases left in between. CDR3 length: 15 amino acids. Germline V gene sequence: CDR1 SGHRS, CDR2 YFSETQ. The CDR3 bases are TGCGCCAGCAGCTTGGGCCAGGGTCCCTACAATGAGCAGTTCTTC. Its protein product is CASSLGQGPYNEQFF.

The chain uses TRBV20-1 and TRBJ2-5; TRBD2 agrees at 10 bases. This CDR3 spans 15 amino acids. Unmatched junction bases numbered 5, after V lost 3 bases and J lost 1 base. CDR1 DFQATT and CDR2 SNEGSKA come from the germline V gene (reference sequence). CDR3 DNA sequence: TGCAGTGCTAGTTCTAGCGGGGGAATCCAAGAGACCCAGTACTTC. Amino acids: CSASSSGGIQETQYF.